The T cell receptor beta chain under discussion was sequenced for a study of tissue T cells after allogeneic stem cell transplantation. Across the whole study: This research-autopsy study prospectively enrolled adult allogeneic hematopoietic cell transplant recipients with steroid-refractory graft-versus-host disease. Of the grafts for graft-versus-host disease patients, several were unmodified and three CD34-selected.

A remark on this clone: Its antigen remains unknown.

Study observations and caveats: In patients and mice, blood and spleen missed much of tissue repertoire. Anatomically similar tissues had similar TCR repertoires within each patient.

This CDR3 is built from 18 residues. Germline V gene sequence: CDR1 SNHLY, CDR2 FYNNEI. J gave up 6 bases and V 6 bases, and 18 bases lay outside the gene matches. Using immunoSEQ multiplex PCR, the repertoire was profiled, and TCRdb retains in-frame clones only, with some absent. This table holds tens of thousands of clones, approximately 92% found once. The chain employs TRBV2 and TRBJ2-1, with 9 bases that match TRBD2. The sequencing here drew on blood, taken before transplantation. The clonotype was recovered from a woman between 35 and 70 years old who later had graft-versus-host disease after an allogeneic stem cell transplant. In nucleotides, the CDR3 is TGTGCCAGCAGCTCCCTTCGGACAGCGGGAGGAGGAAGCAATGAGCAGTTCTTC. Encoded protein: CASSSLRTAGGGSNEQFF. The full variable domain, with the rest looked up from reference TRBV2 and TRBJ2-1, is EPEVTQTPSHQVTQMGQEVILRCVPISNHLYFYWYRQILGQKVEFLVSFYNNEISEKSEIFDDQFSVERPDGSNFTLKIRSTKLEDSAMYFCASSSLRTAGGGSNEQFFGPGTRLTVL.